Given below is one T cell receptor (beta chain) in context. What it recognizes is unknown. Time point meaning: blood 4 weeks post-SBRT, at nephrectomy. Noted treatment: 15 Gy SBRT to primary tumor, nephrectomy 4 weeks later. Nephrectomy followed 15 Gy stereotactic body radiation by 4 weeks. Serial blood draws occurred at baseline and 2 and 4 weeks post-SBRT. The data were produced by immunoSEQ multiplex PCR, yet TCRdb's version contains in-frame clones alone and is incomplete. The table lists roughly 45,000 clones, over 80% of them singletons. Germline V gene data show CDR1 as PRHDT and CDR2 as FYEKMQ (reference sequence). The CDR3 loop spans 14 amino acids. Between the trimmed V and J ends, which lost 6 bases and 4 bases, there was a span of 15 bases. The data were obtained in a study of radiation and T cells in renal cell carcinoma. Study-level points and caveats: From baseline, blood top tumor clonotypes peaked at 2 weeks post-radiation. Baseline intratumoral clonotype presence is unknown without pretreatment biopsies.

This TCR came from a woman between 65 and 79 years old with renal cell carcinoma. This sequence joins TRBV13 and TRBJ1-1; a weak D match, TRBD1 (6 bases). Material: blood, obtained from a patient whose treatment included radiotherapy and nephrectomy. The CDR3 protein is CASSTGARSTEAFF. Written as DNA, the CDR3 is TGTGCCAGCAGTACGGGGGCTCGCAGCACTGAAGCTTTCTTT.